The 21 T cell receptor beta chains below were found in one sample sequenced in a study of PD-L1 blockade in urothelial cancer. The repertoire was sequenced with immunoSEQ multiplex PCR; TCRdb's copy has only in-frame clones and lacks some. The top ten clones hold 8% to 9.5% of a sample with about 84,000 clones, roughly 82% of them seen once. Sequenced here: PBMCs, sampled around atezolizumab (anti-PD-L1) treatment. The receptor source for this set is a man between 65 and 85 years old with urothelial cancer.

The rearrangement uses TRBV27 and TRBJ1-1, with TRBD1 identical over 8 bases. V dropped 6 bases and J dropped 1; count of bases not matched to a gene: 1. The length of the CDR3 is 13 residues. CDR1 is MNHEY, CDR2 SMNVEV, per germline (reference sequence). The CDR3 DNA sequence: TGTGCCAGCAGAGGACAGGGGAACACTGAAGCTTTCTTT. It specifies CASRGQGNTEAFF.

This clone appeared a single time. This chain uses TRBV19 with TRBJ1-3; 7 nucleotides align to TRBD1. Germline CDR1 reads LNHDA; CDR2 reads SQIVND (reference sequence). The ends lost 3 bases at V and 1 base at J; junction bases unmatched: 6. CDR3 length equals 16 residues. CDR3 protein: CASSILQGVSGNTIYF. CDR3 in DNA: TGTGCCAGTAGTATCCTCCAGGGGGTTTCTGGAAACACCATATATTTT.

This chain uses TRBV30 with TRBJ2-1; TRBD2 matches 12 bases. This CDR3 region has 15 residues. Losses at the gene ends were 1 base for V and 9 bases for J; bases not matched to a gene: 7. The germline V gene has CDR1 GTSNPN and CDR2 SVGIG (reference sequence). The CDR3 loop reads CAWSGSSGRGGEQFF. CDR3 in DNA: TGTGCCTGGAGTGGGTCTAGCGGGAGGGGTGGTGAGCAGTTCTTC.

The gene calls are TRBV10-3 and TRBJ1-1, with TRBD1 as a possible D gene (6 bases). V was pared by 10 bases and J by 1 base, with 13 bases between. The CDR3 loop spans 13 amino acids. Germline values: CDR1 ENHRY, CDR2 SYGVKD. CDR3 sequence reads: CATKLQGNTEAFF. DNA for the CDR3: TGTGCCACAAAATTACAGGGGAACACTGAAGCTTTCTTT.

The rearrangement uses TRBV5-6 and TRBJ1-1; 8 nucleotides line up with TRBD1. V was clipped by 3 bases and J by 4 bases; unmatched bases: 5. The CDR3 is 14 residues long. Germline V gene data show CDR1 as SGHDT and CDR2 as YYEEEE. CDR3 sequence reads: CASSSSGGGTEAFF. In DNA form, the CDR3 reads TGTGCCAGCAGCTCCTCAGGGGGCGGCACTGAAGCTTTCTTT.

This chain links TRBV30 with TRBJ2-2; D remains ambiguous. CDR3 length equals 12 residues. Germline V CDR1 and CDR2: GTSNPN, SVGIG (reference sequence). The V end was cut by 2 bases, the J end by 4 bases, with 5 bases between. In DNA, the CDR3 is TGTGCCTGGAGTCTTCTCACCGGGGAGCTGTTTTTT. Translating gives CAWSLLTGELFF.

This chain uses TRBV4-2 with TRBJ1-2; TRBD1 matches at 9 bases. Germline CDR1 and CDR2: LGHNA and YNFKEQ. With 0 bases clipped from V and 5 bases from J, the junction kept 7 bases outside the gene matches. This CDR3 is 16 amino acids long. As DNA, the CDR3 is TGTGCCAGCAGCCAAGATCTAAGAGGACAGGGGTATGGCTACACCTTC. It specifies CASSQDLRGQGYGYTF.

A single count supports this clone. The gene calls are TRBV13 and TRBJ2-2; 12 positions match TRBD2. J gave up 3 bases and V 5 bases, and 22 bases lay outside the gene matches. Germline lookup yields CDR1 PRHDT and CDR2 FYEKMQ (reference sequence). The CDR3 length is 22 residues. The CDR3 loop reads CASSPGQGGWASGRAHTGELFF. The CDR3 region has the DNA TGTGCCAGCAGCCCGGGACAGGGAGGATGGGCTAGCGGGAGGGCCCACACCGGGGAGCTGTTTTTT.

V usage is TRBV19 and J usage is TRBJ1-1; 7 bases align to TRBD1. The length of the CDR3 is 13 residues. Trimming removed 2 bases from V and 7 bases from J; junction bases left unmatched: 4. Germline CDR1 is LNHDA and CDR2 is SQIVND (reference sequence). The chain's CDR3 is CASSIRRGNEAFF. Written as DNA, the CDR3 is TGTGCCAGTAGTATACGCAGGGGGAATGAAGCTTTCTTT. Supplemented by reference TRBV19 and TRBJ1-1, the full variable domain reads DGGITQSPKYLFRKEGQNVTLSCEQNLNHDAMYWYRQDPGQGLRLIYYSQIVNDFQKGDIAEGYSVSREKKESFPLTVTSAQKNPTAFYLCASSIRRGNEAFFGQGTRLTVV.

V and J are TRBV5-1 and TRBJ1-1; no reliable D call. Trimming took off 3 bases at V and 0 bases at J, with 12 bases between the two ends. CDR3 size: 15 residues. Germline V CDR1 and CDR2: SGHRS, YFSETQ. CDR3 region: CASSSNRNMNTEAFF. The CDR3 DNA follows: TGCGCCAGCAGCTCAAACAGAAACATGAACACTGAAGCTTTCTTT.

V is TRBV6-1 and J is TRBJ2-1; 11 bases fit TRBD2. Trimming at V came to 2 bases and at J to 6 bases, leaving 6 bases not matched to a gene. The CDR3 loop spans 16 amino acids. Germline V CDR1 and CDR2: MNHNS, SASEGT. Here the CDR3 DNA reads TGTGCCAGCAGTGAAAGGGTAGCGGGGGGGCGCAATGAGCAGTTCTTC. It codes for CASSERVAGGRNEQFF.

The V and J genes are TRBV5-6 and TRBJ2-7, with D perhaps matching TRBD2 (6 bases). V was pared by 5 bases and J by 7 bases, with 16 bases between. Germline V CDR1 and CDR2: SGHDT, YYEEEE. This CDR3 has 13 amino acids. CDR3 coding DNA: TGTGCCAGCAGGCCCTCGGGGGTTGGAGAGCAGTACTTC. Protein: CASRPSGVGEQYF.

J is TRBJ1-2 and V is TRBV6-1; D gene ambiguous. This CDR3 has 13 amino acids. V shed 7 bases and J shed 1 base, with 10 bases lying between them. The germline V gene encodes CDR1 MNHNS and CDR2 SASEGT. The CDR3 protein is CASTAKLNYGYTF. The CDR3 coding sequence is TGTGCCAGCACTGCCAAACTTAACTATGGCTACACCTTC.

CDR3 nucleotides: TGTGCCAGTAGTATAGGAGGAGCGTTTTTCCAAGAGACCCAGTACTTC. Translation: CASSIGGAFFQETQYF. The chain has TRBV19 and TRBJ2-5; no reliable D call. CDR1 is LNHDA and CDR2 is SQIVND in the germline V gene (reference sequence). Between the trimmed V and J ends, which lost 1 base and 1 base, there was a span of 13 bases. CDR3 length: 16 amino acids.

The chain employs TRBV5-4 and TRBJ1-6; 7 bases are shared with TRBD1. V shed 4 bases and J 4 bases; nucleotides not matched to a gene: 11. The germline V gene encodes CDR1 SGHNT and CDR2 YYREEE (reference sequence). The CDR3 length is 17 residues. CDR3 sequence reads: CASSRLGGGNYNSPLHF. CDR3 DNA sequence: TGTGCCAGCAGCCGTCTCGGAGGGGGCAATTATAATTCACCCCTCCACTTT.

As for this clone: Other DNA sequences in the sample encode the same CDR3. The gene calls are TRBV27 and TRBJ2-5, with 7 bases lining up with TRBD1. After removal of 4 bases from V and 5 bases from J, the junction contained 7 bases not matched to a gene. CDR1 and CDR2 (germline): MNHEY, SMNVEV (reference sequence). The CDR3 loop spans 14 amino acids. The CDR3 nucleotides are TGTGCCAGCAGTTATACAGGGGTAGGGGAGACCCAGTACTTC. This codes for CASSYTGVGETQYF.

The chain carries TRBV5-1 and TRBJ2-7, with TRBD1 matching 8 bases. The germline gives CDR1 SGHRS, CDR2 YFSETQ. The junction had 9 bases not matched to a gene; V was cut back by 4 bases and J by 6 bases. The CDR3 has 14 amino acids. CDR3 nucleotides: TGCGCCAGCAGCCCCCAGGACAGGGTGGCCGAGCAGTACTTC. Amino acid sequence: CASSPQDRVAEQYF.

The chain combines TRBV7-9 with TRBJ1-4, with a possible D match to TRBD1 (6 bases). Germline V gives CDR1 SEHNR, CDR2 FQNEAQ (reference sequence). Trimming took 5 bases from V and 6 from J, leaving 13 bases between them. The CDR3 contains 14 residues. The CDR3 region has the DNA TGTGCCAGCAGCGAAACAGGGAGGGATGAAAAACTGTTTTTT. Protein product: CASSETGRDEKLFF.

This rearrangement joins TRBV11-3 to TRBJ1-1, with a possible D match to TRBD1 (6 bases). Between the trimmed V and J ends, which lost 5 bases and 0 bases, there was a span of 10 bases. From germline, CDR1 is SGHNT and CDR2 YENEEA. The CDR3 has 14 amino acids. The CDR3 loop reads CASSVTGMNTEAFF. CDR3 sequence (DNA): TGTGCCAGCAGCGTTACAGGGATGAACACTGAAGCTTTCTTT.

The CDR3 protein is CASSSLGGENTEAFF. CDR3 DNA sequence: TGTGCCAGCAGCTCCCTTGGTGGAGAGAACACTGAAGCTTTCTTT. The V and J genes are TRBV7-9 and TRBJ1-1; D ambiguous. This CDR3 region has 15 residues. CDR1 SEHNR and CDR2 FQNEAQ come from the germline V gene (reference sequence). V was shortened by 4 bases and J by 1 base, with 13 bases between the two germline ends.

V usage is TRBV11-2 and J usage is TRBJ2-3; TRBD1 aligns across 7 bases. The germline V gene encodes CDR1 SGHAT and CDR2 FQNNGV. This CDR3 has 15 residues. V was clipped by 1 base and J by 5 bases; unmatched bases: 6. The CDR3 nucleotides are TGTGCCAGCAGCTTAGTGAGGGGGCCAGGAGATACGCAGTATTTT. Its translation is CASSLVRGPGDTQYF.